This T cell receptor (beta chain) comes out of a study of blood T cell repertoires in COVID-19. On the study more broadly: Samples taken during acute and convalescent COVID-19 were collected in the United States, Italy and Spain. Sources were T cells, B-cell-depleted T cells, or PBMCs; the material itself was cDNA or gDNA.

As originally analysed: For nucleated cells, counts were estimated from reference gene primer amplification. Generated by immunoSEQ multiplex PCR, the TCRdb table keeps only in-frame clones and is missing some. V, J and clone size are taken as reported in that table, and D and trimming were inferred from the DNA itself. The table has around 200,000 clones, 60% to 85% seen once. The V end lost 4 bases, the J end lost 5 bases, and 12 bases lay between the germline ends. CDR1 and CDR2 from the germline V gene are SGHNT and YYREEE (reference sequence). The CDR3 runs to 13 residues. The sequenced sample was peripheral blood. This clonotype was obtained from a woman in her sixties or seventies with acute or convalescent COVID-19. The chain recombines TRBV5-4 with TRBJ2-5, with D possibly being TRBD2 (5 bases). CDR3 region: CASSPREVETQYF. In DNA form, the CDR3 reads TGTGCCAGCAGCCCGAGGGAAGTCGAGACCCAGTACTTC.